This is a list of T cell receptor beta chains from one sample in a study of Graves' ophthalmopathy and Graves' hyperthyroidism. TCRdb ran MiXCR on the multiplex PCR reads and lists one entry per CDR3 protein. Among over a million distinct CDR3 sequences listed, about 38% were seen once. The sample consisted of peripheral blood or thyroid tissue (not recorded which). The receptors originated from an adult man with Graves' hyperthyroidism. Both conserved end residues are part of each CDR3. The order of the fields is CDR3 length, D gene, J gene, clone size, V gene, CDR3 protein, CDR3 DNA. D genes are given only for firm matches. Clone sizes are given selectively: once, few, many, or a class where the clone is expanded.

15,-,TRBJ1-5,-,TRBV30,CAWSAELDSNQPQHF,TGTGCCTGGAGTGCCGAGTTAGATAGCAATCAGCCCCAGCATTTT
17,-,TRBJ1-4,-,TRBV5-1,CASSWGVMSGPNEKLFF,TGCGCCAGCAGCTGGGGGGTTATGTCAGGGCCTAATGAAAAACTGTTTTTT
16,TRBD1,TRBJ1-2,-,TRBV11-2,CASSLAGTGLAYGYTF,TGTGCCAGCAGCTTAGCGGGGACAGGGCTCGCCTATGGCTACACCTTC
10,-,TRBJ1-1,many,TRBV29-1,CSVHTTEAFF,TGCAGCGTTCATACGACTGAAGCTTTCTTT
16,-,TRBJ1-4,few,TRBV4-3,CASSQAETTTNEKLFF,TGCGCCAGCAGCCAAGCAGAAACCACAACTAATGAAAAACTGTTTTTT
14,-,TRBJ1-1,-,TRBV12-3/TRBV12-4,CASSLSDPNTEAFF,TGTGCCAGCAGTTTATCGGATCCGAACACTGAAGCTTTCTTT
15,TRBD1,TRBJ2-7,-,TRBV15,CATSYRYRQGGEQYF,TGTGCCACCAGCTACCGTTACCGACAGGGGGGCGAGCAGTACTTC
17,TRBD1,TRBJ1-5,-,TRBV7-9,CASSFGQGVGDFQPQHF,TGTGCCAGCAGCTTTGGACAGGGGGTTGGTGATTTTCAGCCCCAGCATTTT
15,-,TRBJ2-2,many,TRBV7-8,CASSLVGQSTGELFF,TGTGCCAGCAGCTTAGTCGGACAGTCCACCGGGGAGCTGTTTTTT
14,-,TRBJ2-7,-,TRBV2,CARGSAGRLSEQYF,TGTGCCAGGGGGTCGGCGGGGCGGCTCTCCGAGCAGTACTTC
12,-,TRBJ1-1,many,TRBV12-3/TRBV12-4,CASRPRNTEAFF,TGTGCCAGCAGACCAAGGAACACTGAAGCTTTCTTT
16,-,TRBJ2-2,many,TRBV20-1,CSARDHNGMFTGELFF,TGCAGTGCTAGAGATCATAACGGGATGTTCACCGGGGAGCTGTTTTTT
15,-,TRBJ2-2,-,TRBV5-1,CASSLGVAVTGELFF,TGCGCCAGCAGCCTGGGGGTAGCGGTCACCGGGGAGCTGTTTTTT
17,-,TRBJ1-1,many,TRBV10-1,CASSDSGGDIGQMEAFF,TGCGCCAGCAGTGACTCGGGTGGGGACATAGGCCAGATGGAAGCTTTCTTT
15,TRBD2,TRBJ2-5,-,TRBV10-3,CASSDGGRIQETQYF,TGTGCCAGCAGTGATGGCGGGAGGATTCAAGAGACCCAGTACTTC
15,TRBD1,TRBJ1-2,-,TRBV10-2,CASSDPDRGSYGYTF,TGCGCCAGCAGTGACCCCGACAGGGGGTCCTATGGCTACACCTTC
9,-,TRBJ1-2,-,TRBV29-1,CSFRRGYTF,TGCAGCTTCAGACGGGGCTACACCTTC
15,TRBD1,TRBJ1-5,-,TRBV7-2,CARRGGQGPGWPQHF,TGTGCCAGGCGGGGGGGACAGGGGCCTGGATGGCCCCAGCATTTT
13,-,TRBJ1-1,many,TRBV10-2,CASRNYRGTEAFF,TGCGCCAGCCGAAATTACAGAGGCACTGAAGCTTTCTTT
17,-,TRBJ1-4,-,TRBV12-3/TRBV12-4,CASSLGRLTATNEKLFF,TGTGCCAGCAGTTTAGGAAGGCTGACAGCAACTAATGAAAAACTGTTTTTT
14,-,TRBJ1-1,many,TRBV29-1,CSVEGGRGGTEAFF,TGCAGCGTTGAAGGGGGTAGGGGGGGGACTGAAGCTTTCTTT
13,TRBD1,TRBJ2-5,-,TRBV29-1,CSVDNRGVKTQYF,TGCAGCGTTGATAACAGGGGGGTCAAGACCCAGTACTTC
15,-,TRBJ1-3,many,TRBV7-8,CASSPGQPSGNTIYF,TGTGCCAGCAGCCCTGGACAGCCCTCCGGAAACACCATATATTTT
14,TRBD2,TRBJ2-5,-,TRBV9,CASSETSGEETQYF,TGTGCCAGCAGCGAGACTAGCGGGGAAGAGACCCAGTACTTC
13,-,TRBJ1-5,-,TRBV6-6,CASSYSEDQPQHF,TGTGCCAGCAGTTACTCGGAGGATCAGCCCCAGCATTTT
12,-,TRBJ1-1,-,TRBV20-1,CSAAGQAGEAFF,TGCAGTGCTGCCGGACAAGCAGGAGAAGCTTTCTTT
14,-,TRBJ1-5,-,TRBV7-2,CASSFSLAGGTQHF,TGTGCCAGCAGCTTTAGTCTAGCGGGAGGCACGCAGCATTTT
14,-,TRBJ1-2,few,TRBV18,CASSPRDANYGYTF,TGTGCCAGCTCACCAAGGGACGCTAACTATGGCTACACCTTC
17,TRBD2,TRBJ2-5,many,TRBV7-8,CASSLATLAGAQETQYF,TGTGCCAGCAGCTTAGCGACTCTAGCGGGAGCTCAAGAGACCCAGTACTTC
14,-,TRBJ2-5,many,TRBV11-2,CASSSDSPTGTQYF,TGTGCCAGCAGCTCGGACTCTCCGACAGGGACCCAGTACTTC
14,-,TRBJ2-7,many,TRBV19,CASRDKPSSYEQYF,TGTGCCTCTCGGGACAAACCTTCCTCCTACGAGCAGTACTTC
13,-,TRBJ1-6,few,TRBV18,CASSQSEDSPLHF,TGTGCCAGCTCACAATCTGAGGATTCACCCCTCCACTTT
13,-,TRBJ1-1,-,TRBV29-1,CSVAPGGNTEAFF,TGCAGCGTTGCCCCGGGAGGGAACACTGAAGCTTTCTTT
16,TRBD2,TRBJ2-3,-,TRBV29-1,CSGEGLAGEFTDTQYF,TGCAGCGGAGAGGGGTTAGCGGGAGAATTCACAGATACGCAGTATTTT
15,TRBD1,TRBJ2-7,few,TRBV5-6,CASSLDRGNSYEQYF,TGTGCCAGCAGCTTAGACAGGGGGAACTCCTACGAGCAGTACTTC
12,-,TRBJ1-1,many,TRBV6-5,CASSYSGLEAFF,TGTGCCAGCAGTTACTCTGGGCTTGAAGCTTTCTTT
13,-,TRBJ2-5,many,TRBV4-1,CASSQRSQETQYF,TGTGCCAGCTCACAGCGGAGCCAAGAGACCCAGTACTTC
16,-,TRBJ2-5,many,TRBV9,CASSVGRTPGRETQYF,TGTGCCAGCAGCGTAGGTCGGACCCCAGGGAGGGAGACCCAGTACTTC
15,-,TRBJ1-4,-,TRBV28,CASSLDSAHAEKLFF,TGTGCCAGCAGTTTGGACAGCGCCCATGCTGAAAAACTGTTTTTT
18,TRBD2,TRBJ2-2,many,TRBV4-2,CASSQDGLAGVSTGELFF,TGTGCCAGCAGCCAAGATGGGCTAGCGGGAGTGTCCACCGGGGAGCTGTTTTTT
14,TRBD1,TRBJ1-5,once,TRBV15,CATSPNRGGETQHF,TGTGCCACCAGCCCCAACAGGGGGGGGGAGACCCAGCATTTT
15,-,TRBJ1-6,few,TRBV10-2,CASSAATAGNSPLHF,TGCGCCAGCAGTGCGGCGACGGCTGGTAATTCACCCCTCCACTTT
15,TRBD1,TRBJ2-7,few,TRBV4-3,CASSQDRDRASQQYF,TGCGCCAGCAGCCAAGATCGAGACAGGGCATCCCAGCAGTACTTC
16,-,TRBJ2-5,many,TRBV3-1,CASSQVRSGRQETQYF,TGTGCCAGCAGCCAAGTGCGCAGCGGAAGACAAGAGACCCAGTACTTC
12,-,TRBJ2-7,-,TRBV3-1,CASSREAYEQYF,TGTGCCAGCAGCCGAGAAGCCTACGAGCAGTACTTC
15,TRBD1,TRBJ2-5,few,TRBV18,CASSPPGQPRKTQYF,TGTGCCAGCTCACCGCCGGGACAGCCAAGGAAGACCCAGTACTTC
15,-,TRBJ1-5,-,TRBV27,CASSSYGRGDQPQHF,TGTGCCAGCAGTTCCTACGGACGCGGGGATCAGCCCCAGCATTTT
15,TRBD2,TRBJ2-3,-,TRBV29-1,CSVATSGRNADTQYF,TGCAGCGTAGCGACTAGCGGGAGGAACGCAGATACGCAGTATTTT
15,-,TRBJ1-1,-,TRBV28,CASTPAGKGVSEAFF,TGTGCCAGCACCCCCGCCGGTAAGGGGGTCTCTGAAGCTTTCTTT
12,-,TRBJ2-7,many,TRBV20-1,CSARSRGDEQYF,TGCAGTGCTAGATCCAGGGGCGACGAGCAGTACTTC
17,-,TRBJ1-6,many,TRBV20-1,CSARDGGLGSYNSPLHF,TGCAGTGCTAGAGATGGGGGCTTGGGCTCCTATAATTCACCCCTCCACTTT
15,-,TRBJ2-2,-,TRBV3-2,CASSSGQVMTGELFF,TGTGCCAGCAGCTCGGGACAGGTCATGACCGGGGAGCTGTTTTTT
14,-,TRBJ1-1,-,TRBV4-1,CASSQTGENTEAFF,TGCGCCAGCAGCCAAACAGGCGAGAACACTGAAGCTTTCTTT
14,TRBD1,TRBJ1-2,-,TRBV10-2,CASPTGTGSYGYTF,TGCGCCAGCCCAACGGGGACAGGATCATATGGCTACACCTTC
17,-,TRBJ2-5,few,TRBV9,CASSQEWRAVREETQYF,TGTGCCAGCAGCCAAGAGTGGAGGGCAGTTAGGGAAGAGACCCAGTACTTC
15,-,TRBJ2-5,-,TRBV6-5,CASSYFAGFQETQYF,TGTGCCAGCAGTTACTTTGCCGGGTTCCAAGAGACCCAGTACTTC
15,TRBD2,TRBJ2-7,-,TRBV6-6,CASSTTSGPSYEQYF,TGTGCCAGCAGTACAACTAGCGGGCCGTCCTACGAGCAGTACTTC
14,-,TRBJ2-2,many,TRBV7-2,CASSSRVLATELFF,TGTGCCAGCAGCTCCAGGGTTTTGGCTACGGAGCTGTTTTTT
14,-,TRBJ2-7,many,TRBV29-1,CSVETGHRSYEQYF,TGCAGCGTTGAAACGGGACATCGGAGCTACGAGCAGTACTTC
14,TRBD1,TRBJ1-1,-,TRBV20-1,CSASLGTGGTEAFF,TGCAGTGCTAGCCTCGGGACAGGGGGTACTGAAGCTTTCTTT